A single sample is the source of the 19 T cell receptor beta chains below, sequenced in a study of a mutant IDH1 vaccine in newly diagnosed glioma. Data came from immunoSEQ multiplex PCR; TCRdb stores just in-frame clones and leaves some out. Among about 33,000 clones listed, around 85% were seen once. This sample's time point: baseline, week 1 (first vaccination visit). The treatment was: pre-vaccination baseline after standard-of-care therapy. Sample: PBMCs, taken from a glioma patient treated with radiotherapy, temozolomide or both. These receptors all stem from a woman aged 40 to 50 with glioma.

This chain uses TRBV7-8 with TRBJ1-2, with TRBD1 identical over 11 bases. Losses at the gene ends were 5 bases for V and 6 bases for J; bases not matched to a gene: 5. Germline CDR1 and CDR2: SGHVS and FQNEAQ. This CDR3 is 14 amino acids long. CDR3 protein: CASSTRTGGDGYTF. The CDR3 nucleotides are TGTGCCAGCAGCACCCGGACAGGGGGCGATGGCTACACCTTC.

The chain joins TRBV5-1 to TRBJ1-1; D possibly corresponds to TRBD1 (5 bases). With 0 bases removed from V and 1 base from J, the gap between germline ends came to 10 bases. The CDR3 covers 15 residues. Per the germline V gene, CDR1 is SGHRS and CDR2 is YFSETQ. CDR3 protein: CASSLAQGWNTEAFF. The CDR3 region has the DNA TGCGCCAGCAGCTTGGCCCAGGGTTGGAACACTGAAGCTTTCTTT.

This clone turned up a few times. The chain is built from TRBV7-3 and TRBJ1-1; weak D call: TRBD1 (5 bases). Germline values: CDR1 SGHTA, CDR2 FQGTGA. V lost 5 bases and J lost 8, with 18 bases in between. The CDR3 runs to 14 residues. The CDR3 coding sequence is TGTGCCAGCAGCGCGGGACGGGAGGGATCCGAAGCTTTCTTT. It yields the protein CASSAGREGSEAFF. The variable domain in full, completed from reference TRBV7-3 and TRBJ1-1, reads GAGVSQTPSNKVTEKGKYVELRCDPISGHTALYWYRQSLGQGPEFLIYFQGTGAADDSGLPNDRFFAVRPEGSVSTLKIQRTERGDSAVYLCASSAGREGSEAFFGQGTRLTVV.

The V and J genes are TRBV14 and TRBJ1-1; possible D gene TRBD1, 5 bases. Trimming took off 0 bases at V and 1 base at J, with 12 bases between the two ends. The CDR3 has 16 residues. Germline V gene sequence: CDR1 SGHDN, CDR2 FVKESK. As DNA, the CDR3 is TGTGCCAGCAGCCAAGATCTCGGGCAGGGGAACACTGAAGCTTTCTTT. It yields the protein CASSQDLGQGNTEAFF. Full variable domain (remainder filled in from reference TRBV14 and TRBJ1-1): EAGVTQFPSHSVIEKGQTVTLRCDPISGHDNLYWYRRVMGKEIKFLLHFVKESKQDESGMPNNRFLAERTGGTYSTLKVQPAELEDSGVYFCASSQDLGQGNTEAFFGQGTRLTVV.

This chain links TRBV29-1 with TRBJ2-7; 8 nucleotides align to TRBD2. J lost 0 bases, V lost 2 bases, and 9 bases had no gene match. This CDR3 comprises 16 residues. Germline CDR1 and CDR2: SQVTM and ANQGSEA. The CDR3 coding sequence is TGCAGCGTTGAAAGTGGGAGAAGCGGGGGCTCCTACGAGCAGTACTTC. Its translation is CSVESGRSGGSYEQYF.

DNA for the CDR3: TGTGCCAGCAGCTCGGGACAGAGACACACAGATACGCAGTATTTT. Translated, it gives CASSSGQRHTDTQYF. The V and J genes are TRBV5-8 and TRBJ2-3, with TRBD1 matching 7 bases. Germline CDR1 and CDR2: SGHTS and YDEGEE. The junction had 6 bases not matched to a gene; V was cut back by 3 bases and J by 2 bases. This CDR3 spans 15 amino acids.

As DNA, the CDR3 is TGCGCCACCGCGGACAGGAGACCCTACGAGCAGTACTTC. This encodes CATADRRPYEQYF. The rearrangement joins TRBV10-1 to TRBJ2-7, with 7 bases fitting TRBD1. Germline trimming cut 10 bases from V and 2 bases from J; bases unmatched to any gene: 8. CDR1 is WNHNN, CDR2 SYGVQD, per germline (reference sequence). CDR3 length: 13 residues.

The chain employs TRBV20-1 and TRBJ2-5; D gene ambiguous. The V and J ends lost 0 bases and 7 bases respectively, with 6 bases between them. Germline V CDR1 and CDR2: DFQATT, SNEGSKA (reference sequence). The CDR3 consists of 11 residues. The CDR3 DNA is TGCAGTGCTAGAGACGGCGGGACCCAGTACTTC. This gives the protein CSARDGGTQYF.

The chain couples TRBV6-5 to TRBJ1-5; 8 bases align to TRBD1. CDR3 length equals 13 residues. The V segment lost 5 bases and the J segment 4 bases; nucleotides outside the gene matches: 1. Per germline, CDR1 MNHEY and CDR2 SVGAGI. The DNA for the CDR3 is TGTGCCAGCAGTACAGGGGGAAATCAGCCCCAGCATTTT. It translates to CASSTGGNQPQHF.

The genes are TRBV25-1 and TRBJ1-2; D remains unclear. With 2 bases removed from V and 3 bases from J, the gap between germline ends came to 10 bases. Germline V gene lookup returns CDR1 MGHDK and CDR2 SYGVNS. The CDR3 covers 14 residues. CDR3 in amino acids: CASSEGLRDYGYTF. The CDR3 DNA sequence: TGTGCCAGCAGTGAAGGACTAAGGGACTATGGCTACACCTTC.

V is TRBV7-8 and J is TRBJ2-7; 7 bases align to TRBD2. The germline CDR1 and CDR2 sequences are SGHVS and FQNEAQ. The CDR3 has 15 amino acids. V dropped 4 bases and J dropped 3; count of bases not matched to a gene: 9. CDR3 sequence: CASSSGGSGGYEQYF. CDR3 in DNA: TGTGCCAGCAGCTCCGGGGGTTCGGGGGGCTACGAGCAGTACTTC.

The chain couples TRBV25-1 to TRBJ2-1, with D perhaps matching TRBD2 (7 bases). V was pared by 1 base and J by 5 bases, with 15 bases between. This CDR3 region has 16 residues. CDR1 and CDR2 from the germline V gene are MGHDK and SYGVNS. The chain's CDR3 is CASSESWGGQDNEQFF. CDR3 DNA: TGTGCCAGCAGTGAATCATGGGGGGGGCAAGACAATGAGCAGTTCTTC.

J is TRBJ2-7 and V is TRBV11-2; 10 bases map to TRBD2. Germline lookup yields CDR1 SGHAT and CDR2 FQNNGV. Trimming removed 0 bases from V and 5 bases from J; junction bases left unmatched: 7. The CDR3 loop spans 16 amino acids. The CDR3 DNA reads as TGTGCCAGCAGCTTAGATCAGCCTAGCGGGAGTAACGAGCAGTACTTC. Residues: CASSLDQPSGSNEQYF.

V usage is TRBV5-1 and J usage is TRBJ2-5; no firm D call. The CDR3 is 15 residues long. Germline CDR1 SGHRS, CDR2 YFSETQ. Trimming removed 0 bases at V and 5 bases at J, with 14 bases between. The CDR3 region has the DNA TGCGCCAGCAGCTTGGGGTCGTCTAGTGCTGAGACCCAGTACTTC. Protein sequence: CASSLGSSSAETQYF.

V usage is TRBV5-6 and J usage is TRBJ2-1; TRBD1 matches at 7 bases. Trimming took 5 bases from V and 10 from J; bases not matched to a gene: 6. This CDR3 is built from 12 residues. Germline V gives CDR1 SGHDT, CDR2 YYEEEE. The CDR3 DNA follows: TGTGCCAGCAGTTATGGACAGGCCGAGCAGTTCTTC. Its translation is CASSYGQAEQFF.

The CDR3 DNA follows: TGTGCCAGCACCGGGACCCGCACTTATGGCTACACCTTC. Its translation: CASTGTRTYGYTF. The rearrangement links TRBV6-1 to TRBJ1-2, with TRBD1 as a possible D gene (5 bases). CDR1 is MNHNS and CDR2 is SASEGT in the germline V gene. The CDR3 has 13 residues. The V end was cut by 7 bases, the J end by 5 bases, with 14 bases between.

This chain links TRBV15 with TRBJ1-2; no firm D call. Germline V CDR1 and CDR2: LNHNV, YYDKDF (reference sequence). This CDR3 spans 13 amino acids. V dropped 2 bases and J dropped 0 bases, with 4 bases sitting between them. DNA for the CDR3: TGTGCCACCAGCAGACAGACTAACTATGGCTACACCTTC. Translated, it gives CATSRQTNYGYTF. The whole variable domain, filled in from reference TRBV15 and TRBJ1-2, reads DAMVIQNPRYQVTQFGKPVTLSCSQTLNHNVMYWYQQKSSQAPKLLFHYYDKDFNNEADTPDNFQSRRPNTSFCFLDIRSPGLGDTAMYLCATSRQTNYGYTFGSGTRLTVV.

The chain has TRBV9 and TRBJ2-1, with 9 nucleotides matching TRBD2. The CDR3 has 17 amino acids. After removal of 1 base from V and 0 bases from J, the junction contained 5 bases not matched to a gene. Per germline, CDR1 SGDLS and CDR2 YYNGEE. CDR3 residues: CASSVKAGGLSYNEQFF. CDR3 sequence (DNA): TGTGCCAGCAGCGTAAAAGCGGGAGGACTCTCCTACAATGAGCAGTTCTTC. The whole variable domain, filled in from reference TRBV9 and TRBJ2-1, reads DSGVTQTPKHLITATGQRVTLRCSPRSGDLSVYWYQQSLDQGLQFLIQYYNGEERAKGNILERFSAQQFPDLHSELNLSSLELGDSALYFCASSVKAGGLSYNEQFFGPGTRLTVL.

The chain combines TRBV6-5 with TRBJ2-2; possible D gene TRBD1, 5 bases. The CDR3 extends over 13 amino acids. Germline V lookup: CDR1 MNHEY, CDR2 SVGAGI. The germline V and J ends were trimmed by 6 bases and 2 bases, with 7 bases remaining between them. The CDR3 reads CASRTVNTGELFF. CDR3 bases: TGTGCCAGCAGGACAGTTAACACCGGGGAGCTGTTTTTT.